This T cell receptor (beta chain) was retrieved from a study of ipilimumab plus nivolumab after autologous stem cell transplantation. Per germline, CDR1 SGHTA and CDR2 FQGTGA. The V and J ends lost 5 bases and 2 bases respectively, with 11 bases between them. CDR3 length: 14 residues. This clone was found a few times. Assay used: immunoSEQ multiplex PCR; TCRdb lists only in-frame clones, some missing. The sample has about 17,000 clones, about 80% seen once. The TCR comes from a male donor with diffuse large B-cell lymphoma. Sequenced here: PBMCs, sampled in a trial of ipilimumab plus nivolumab as post-transplant consolidation. The gene calls are TRBV7-3 and TRBJ2-3; D might be TRBD1 or TRBD2, each matching 5 bases. For the CDR3, the DNA is TGTGCCAGCAGCAACCGGGACCACACAGATACGCAGTATTTT. It codes for CASSNRDHTDTQYF.